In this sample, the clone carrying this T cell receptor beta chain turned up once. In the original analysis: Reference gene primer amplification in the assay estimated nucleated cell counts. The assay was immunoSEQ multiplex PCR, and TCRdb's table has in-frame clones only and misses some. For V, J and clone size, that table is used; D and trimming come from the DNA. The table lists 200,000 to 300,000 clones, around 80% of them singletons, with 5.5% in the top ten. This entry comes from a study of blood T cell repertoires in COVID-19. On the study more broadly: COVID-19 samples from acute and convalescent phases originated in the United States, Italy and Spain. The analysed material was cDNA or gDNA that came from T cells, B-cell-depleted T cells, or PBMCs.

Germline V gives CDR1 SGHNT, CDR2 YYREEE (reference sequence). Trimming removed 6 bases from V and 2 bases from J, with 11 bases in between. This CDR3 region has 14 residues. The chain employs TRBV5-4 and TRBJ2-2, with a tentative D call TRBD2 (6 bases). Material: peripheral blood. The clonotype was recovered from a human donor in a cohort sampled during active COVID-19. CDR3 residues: CASNAGTNTGELFF. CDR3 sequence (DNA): TGTGCCAGCAATGCGGGGACCAACACCGGGGAGCTGTTTTTT. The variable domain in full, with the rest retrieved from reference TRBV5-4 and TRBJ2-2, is ETGVTQSPTHLIKTRGQQVTLRCSSQSGHNTVSWYQQALGQGPQFIFQYYREEENGRGNFPPRFSGLQFPNYSSELNVNALELDDSALYLCASNAGTNTGELFFGEGSRLTVL.